Listed below are T cell receptor beta chains from one sample, sequenced in a study of blood T cell repertoires in COVID-19. Repertoires were generated with immunoSEQ multiplex PCR, while TCRdb's copy carries only in-frame clones and drops some. The data hold some 300,000 clones, with just under 90% observed a single time. Sample: PBMCs or T cells enriched from blood (not recorded which). The receptors were sampled from a woman aged 25-40 years who had recovered from COVID-19. Each CDR3 is given with its conserved first and last residue. A D gene is named only where the DNA matches it firmly. The size entry is marked missing in some rows and otherwise reads once, few, many or a size class.

CDR3nt: TGTGCCAGCAGCGAAACCGGGACGGCGGGGGACGAGCAGTACTTC
CDR3aa: CASSETGTAGDEQYF
abundance: .
v_gene: TRBV27
d_gene: TRBD2
j_gene: TRBJ2-7

CDR3nt: TGTGCCAGCAGTGAGCAGGGGCGTAACAGCAATCAGCCCCAGCATTTT
CDR3aa: CASSEQGRNSNQPQHF
abundance: few
v_gene: TRBV2
d_gene: .
j_gene: TRBJ1-5

CDR3nt: TGTGCCACCAGGGGCGCCGGGCAGGGCGGGGAGCTGTTTTTT
CDR3aa: CATRGAGQGGELFF
abundance: .
v_gene: TRBV24-1
d_gene: .
j_gene: TRBJ2-2

CDR3nt: TGTGCCAGCTCACCGCGGGACAGAAACTATGGCTACACCTTC
CDR3aa: CASSPRDRNYGYTF
abundance: .
v_gene: TRBV18
d_gene: TRBD1
j_gene: TRBJ1-2

CDR3nt: TGTGCCAGCAGCTTCCACCCGGACAGGGGTGCTAATGAAAAACTGTTTTTT
CDR3aa: CASSFHPDRGANEKLFF
abundance: .
v_gene: TRBV13
d_gene: TRBD1
j_gene: TRBJ1-4

CDR3nt: TGTGCCAGCAGCGGCAGCGGGAGGGCCGATTTTGAGCAGTTCTTC
CDR3aa: CASSGSGRADFEQFF
abundance: .
v_gene: TRBV9
d_gene: TRBD2
j_gene: TRBJ2-1

CDR3nt: TGTGCCAGCAGTCCCGTGGTAAGACAGGGGGCGATTTATGGCTACACCTTC
CDR3aa: CASSPVVRQGAIYGYTF
abundance: .
v_gene: TRBV28
d_gene: TRBD1
j_gene: TRBJ1-2

CDR3nt: TGTGCCAGCAGTTTTGGGACAGGGGGAAATTCACCCCTCCACTTT
CDR3aa: CASSFGTGGNSPLHF
abundance: .
v_gene: TRBV27
d_gene: TRBD1
j_gene: TRBJ1-6

CDR3nt: TGTGCCAGTAGTCTGGGGACTAGCGGGTCCTCCTACGAGCAGTACTTC
CDR3aa: CASSLGTSGSSYEQYF
abundance: .
v_gene: TRBV19
d_gene: TRBD2
j_gene: TRBJ2-7

CDR3nt: TGTGCCAGCTCATCGTCAGGACAGGGGAACTATGGCTACACCTTC
CDR3aa: CASSSSGQGNYGYTF
abundance: .
v_gene: TRBV18
d_gene: TRBD1
j_gene: TRBJ1-2

CDR3nt: TGCGCCAGCAGCCATAGCGGTGGTATGACTGAAGCTTTCTTT
CDR3aa: CASSHSGGMTEAFF
abundance: .
v_gene: TRBV4-1
d_gene: .
j_gene: TRBJ1-1

CDR3nt: TGCGCCAGCAGCCAACTCACTAGTGCGCCCGGGGAGCTGTTTTTT
CDR3aa: CASSQLTSAPGELFF
abundance: once
v_gene: TRBV4-3
d_gene: .
j_gene: TRBJ2-2

CDR3nt: TGTGCCAGTAGTATAAGTCGCGGTTCACCCCTCCACTTT
CDR3aa: CASSISRGSPLHF
abundance: .
v_gene: TRBV19
d_gene: .
j_gene: TRBJ1-6

CDR3nt: TGTGCCAGCAGCCAAGGAGGGGGACAGAATCAGCCCCAGCATTTT
CDR3aa: CASSQGGGQNQPQHF
abundance: .
v_gene: TRBV9
d_gene: TRBD1
j_gene: TRBJ1-5

CDR3nt: TGTGCCAGCAGCGGGGGGTCCTACAATGAGCAGTTCTTC
CDR3aa: CASSGGSYNEQFF
abundance: .
v_gene: TRBV6-4
d_gene: TRBD2
j_gene: TRBJ2-1

CDR3nt: TGTGCCAGCTCACCTGCCAGGGGCGATCAGCCCCAGCATTTT
CDR3aa: CASSPARGDQPQHF
abundance: .
v_gene: TRBV18
d_gene: .
j_gene: TRBJ1-5

CDR3nt: TGTGCCAGCAGTGAAACGAACTTGCGCTTGAATGAGCAGTTCTTC
CDR3aa: CASSETNLRLNEQFF
abundance: .
v_gene: TRBV2
d_gene: .
j_gene: TRBJ2-1

CDR3nt: TGTGCCAGCAGAAAGACTAGCGGATTCACAGATACGCAGTATTTT
CDR3aa: CASRKTSGFTDTQYF
abundance: .
v_gene: TRBV7-9
d_gene: TRBD2
j_gene: TRBJ2-3

CDR3nt: TGTGCCAGCAGTTTACTCCTGACTAGCGGGGTCTCCTACGAGCAGTACTTC
CDR3aa: CASSLLLTSGVSYEQYF
abundance: .
v_gene: TRBV27
d_gene: TRBD2
j_gene: TRBJ2-7

CDR3nt: TGTGCCAGTAGTATGCGGGGCACCGGGGAGCTGTTTTTT
CDR3aa: CASSMRGTGELFF
abundance: .
v_gene: TRBV19
d_gene: .
j_gene: TRBJ2-2

CDR3nt: TGTGCCAGCAGCCATACTAGCGGGAGGGCTGTTAGGACCGGGGAGCTGTTTTTT
CDR3aa: CASSHTSGRAVRTGELFF
abundance: .
v_gene: TRBV6-2/TRBV6-3
d_gene: TRBD2
j_gene: TRBJ2-2

CDR3nt: TGCAGCGTTATCCGGGACAGGGGGCTGGACACTGAAGCTTTCTTT
CDR3aa: CSVIRDRGLDTEAFF
abundance: .
v_gene: TRBV29-1
d_gene: TRBD1
j_gene: TRBJ1-1

CDR3nt: TGTGCCAGTACTGGGACAGGATATGGCTACACCTTC
CDR3aa: CASTGTGYGYTF
abundance: .
v_gene: TRBV19
d_gene: TRBD1
j_gene: TRBJ1-2

CDR3nt: TGTGCCAGCAGCTTTGGGACAGGGCTTATCGAATGGCTGTACTTC
CDR3aa: CASSFGTGLIEWLYF
abundance: once
v_gene: TRBV5-6
d_gene: TRBD1
j_gene: TRBJ2-7

CDR3nt: TGTGCCAGCAGCTTACGACTCCCGGGATCCTACGAGCAGTACTTC
CDR3aa: CASSLRLPGSYEQYF
abundance: .
v_gene: TRBV7-2
d_gene: .
j_gene: TRBJ2-7

CDR3nt: TGTGCCAGCACCCGGGTCCGGACAGTCAATCAGCCCCAGCATTTT
CDR3aa: CASTRVRTVNQPQHF
abundance: .
v_gene: TRBV6-5
d_gene: .
j_gene: TRBJ1-5

CDR3nt: TGTGCCAGCAGTTACTCGGTAAACGGTCTGACTGAAGCTTTCTTT
CDR3aa: CASSYSVNGLTEAFF
abundance: .
v_gene: TRBV6-5
d_gene: .
j_gene: TRBJ1-1

CDR3nt: TGTGCCAGCAGCAGAGAAGGGGGCTTTAACTATGGCTACACCTTC
CDR3aa: CASSREGGFNYGYTF
abundance: .
v_gene: TRBV6-5
d_gene: TRBD1
j_gene: TRBJ1-2

CDR3nt: TGTGCCAGTAGTATGTTTTCTAGCGGGAGCCCCGGTGAGCAGTTCTTC
CDR3aa: CASSMFSSGSPGEQFF
abundance: .
v_gene: TRBV19
d_gene: TRBD2
j_gene: TRBJ2-1

CDR3nt: TGTGCCAGCAGCTTACGACTAGCAGAACAAGAGACCCAGTACTTC
CDR3aa: CASSLRLAEQETQYF
abundance: .
v_gene: TRBV5-4
d_gene: TRBD2
j_gene: TRBJ2-5

CDR3nt: TGCGCCAGCAGCCAAGAGGCTCACGGGGATACGCAGTATTTT
CDR3aa: CASSQEAHGDTQYF
abundance: .
v_gene: TRBV4-1
d_gene: .
j_gene: TRBJ2-3

CDR3nt: TGTGCCAGCAGCGTAGTGGCTAGCGACACAGATACGCAGTATTTT
CDR3aa: CASSVVASDTDTQYF
abundance: .
v_gene: TRBV9
d_gene: .
j_gene: TRBJ2-3

CDR3nt: TGTGCCAGCAGTATACTAGCGGGAGATGAGCAGTTCTTC
CDR3aa: CASSILAGDEQFF
abundance: .
v_gene: TRBV6-5
d_gene: TRBD2
j_gene: TRBJ2-1

CDR3nt: TGTGCCAGCAGCTATCCCGCTAGTGAGCAGTACTTC
CDR3aa: CASSYPASEQYF
abundance: .
v_gene: TRBV5-4
d_gene: .
j_gene: TRBJ2-7

CDR3nt: TGTGCCAGCACCCAACTAGCGGGAGTATCCTACAATGAGCAGTTCTTC
CDR3aa: CASTQLAGVSYNEQFF
abundance: .
v_gene: TRBV27
d_gene: TRBD2
j_gene: TRBJ2-1